This T cell receptor beta chain was obtained from a study of CD8+ T cells in alopecia areata. Isolated RNA was reverse transcribed into cDNA used as the sequencing template. Measured with immunoSEQ multiplex PCR; TCRdb has only the in-frame clones, and not every one. The sample includes over 150,000 clones, approximately 53% of them seen just once. This clone was counted between two and nine times. The antigen is not known. Points from the study as a whole: Sharing of TCR sequences between patients (possibly for HLA-related reasons) was less clear than in mice. Lesional scalp, notably in alopecia totalis/universalis, had clonality above that of normal scalp.

The specimen was CD8+ T cells sorted from blood. This clonotype originated in a human donor in good health.

The CDR3 nucleotides read TGTGCCAGCAGCCCAGGGGGGGCTGAAGCTTTCTTT. Its translation is CASSPGGAEAFF. The V gene is TRBV9, the J gene TRBJ1-1; 7 bases match TRBD1. Germline trimming cut 4 bases from V and 6 bases from J; bases unmatched to any gene: 3. The germline gives CDR1 SGDLS, CDR2 YYNGEE. The CDR3 is 12 residues long.